The clone carrying this T cell receptor beta chain has at least ten counts. The antigen is not known. The sample originates from a study of identical twins. Findings and caveats of the study: Abundant beta clonotypes from cord blood had fewer insertions, unlike memory repertoires, which showed none. Monozygotic twin pairs showed more out-of-frame TCR alpha sharing than models estimated. Donors were not followed over many years; analysis was cross-sectional.

Each CDR3 protein gets one entry after TCRdb re-called the 5' RACE reads with MiXCR. There are some 1,600,000 distinct CDR3 sequences in the sample; about 32% occur only once, and 0.25% to 0.3% lies in the top ten. The junction had 7 bases not matched to a gene; V was cut back by 0 bases and J by 0 bases. CDR1 is SQVTM, CDR2 ANQGSEA, per germline. The CDR3 sequence is 18 residues long. V usage is TRBV29-1 and J usage is TRBJ1-5; 11 nucleotides align to TRBD1. The sample consisted of cord blood. The clonotype originates from a newborn girl in good health. In DNA, the CDR3 is TGCAGCGTTGAAGATGGGCGCGGGACAGGGGGTAGCAATCAGCCCCAGCATTTT. Its translation: CSVEDGRGTGGSNQPQHF.